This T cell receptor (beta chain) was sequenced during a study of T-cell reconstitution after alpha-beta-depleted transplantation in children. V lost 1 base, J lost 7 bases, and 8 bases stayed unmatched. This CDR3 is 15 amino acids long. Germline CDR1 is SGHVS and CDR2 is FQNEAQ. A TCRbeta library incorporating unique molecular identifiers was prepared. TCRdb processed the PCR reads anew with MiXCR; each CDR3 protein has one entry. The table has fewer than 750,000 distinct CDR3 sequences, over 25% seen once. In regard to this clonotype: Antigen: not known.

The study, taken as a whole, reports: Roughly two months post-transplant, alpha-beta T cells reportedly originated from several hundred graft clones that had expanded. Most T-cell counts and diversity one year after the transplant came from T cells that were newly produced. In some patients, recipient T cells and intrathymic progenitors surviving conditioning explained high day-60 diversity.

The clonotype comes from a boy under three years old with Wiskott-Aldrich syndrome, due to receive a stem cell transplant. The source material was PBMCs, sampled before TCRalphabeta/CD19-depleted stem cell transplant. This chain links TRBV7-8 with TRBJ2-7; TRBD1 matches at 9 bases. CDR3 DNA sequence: TGTGCCAGCAGCTTAGGGCTACAGGGGGCGGGGGAGCAGTACTTC. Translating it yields CASSLGLQGAGEQYF.